Shown below are 12 T cell receptor beta chains from a single sample sequenced in a study of regulatory T cells in long-lasting Graves disease. As for time point: newly diagnosed GD, antithyroid drugs for less than 3 months. Construction of the TCR library relied on RNA isolated from PBMCs. Investigators prepared the TCR beta libraries by applying iRepertoire HTBI primers and Arm-PCR of CDR3 regions. TCRdb reprocessed the multiplex PCR reads via MiXCR and lists one record per CDR3 protein. Altogether around 500,000 distinct CDR3 sequences are present, approximately 15% being singletons, with the ten largest covering about 10%. The same data also went into a second study, on T cells in Graves' hyperthyroidism and ophthalmopathy.

The starting material was peripheral blood mononuclear cells (PBMCs), obtained at new diagnosis, from a patient treated with antithyroid drugs. The receptors were gathered from a man under 40 with Graves disease.

As to this clonotype: Being one base from a much bigger clone, this may be a read error. V usage is TRBV4-2 and J usage is TRBJ2-1, with 8 nucleotides matching TRBD2. Germline CDR1 reads LGHNA; CDR2 reads YNFKEQ. There are 16 residues in the CDR3. V lost 8 bases to trimming and J lost 14 bases; unmatched junction nucleotides: 23. The CDR3 nucleotides are TGTGCCAGCGGCCCTCGGGACCTCTCTAGCGGGCCCTGGGAGTTCTTC. This translates into CASGPRDLSSGPWEFF.

This clonotype turned up a few times. The V call is TRBV20-1, the J call TRBJ2-3; D might be TRBD2 (5 bases). Per germline, CDR1 DFQATT and CDR2 SNEGSKA (reference sequence). This CDR3 has 14 residues. V dropped 3 bases and J dropped 10 bases, with 20 bases sitting between them. CDR3 sequence (DNA): TGCAGTGCTAGGTTTCCGAATCCCGGAGGTGCGCAGTATTTT. Translated: CSARFPNPGGAQYF.

This clonotype was detected ten times or more. V gene TRBV2 combines with J gene TRBJ2-3; no reliable D call. Looked up from germline, CDR1 is SNHLY and CDR2 is FYNNEI. V dropped 5 bases and J dropped 9 bases, with 9 bases sitting between them. This CDR3 region has 11 residues. CDR3 coding DNA: TGTGCCAGCAGTCTAGATTACACGCAGTATTTT. This translates into CASSLDYTQYF.

This clonotype showed up many times. The rearrangement links TRBV28 to TRBJ1-2; 7 bases line up with TRBD1. Germline lookup yields CDR1 MDHEN and CDR2 SYDVKM. After removal of 3 bases from V and 5 bases from J, the junction contained 6 bases not matched to a gene. The CDR3 extends over 14 amino acids. In DNA form, the CDR3 reads TGTGCCAGCAGTTTGGGACAGACCCTTTATGGCTACACCTTC. Its translation is CASSLGQTLYGYTF.

This clonotype was seen many times. CDR3 sequence: CASSRGFDDNEQFF. CDR3 coding DNA: TGTGCCAGCAGTAGGGGGTTCGACGACAATGAGCAGTTCTTC. This chain joins TRBV2 and TRBJ2-1; a weak D match, TRBD1 (6 bases). Between the trimmed V and J ends, which lost 5 bases and 5 bases, there was a span of 13 bases. The CDR3 runs 14 residues. CDR1 and CDR2 from the germline V gene are SNHLY and FYNNEI.

The chain carries TRBV7-6 and TRBJ2-6; no firm D call. The CDR3 is 14 amino acids. Between the trimmed V and J ends, which lost 5 bases and 0 bases, there was a span of 5 bases. Germline V gene data show CDR1 as SGHVS and CDR2 as FNYEAQ. The CDR3 DNA follows: TGTGCCAGCAGCGGAGACTCTGGGGCCAACGTCCTGACTTTC. This codes for CASSGDSGANVLTF.

There are many counts of this clonotype. This sequence joins TRBV12-3 or TRBV12-4 and TRBJ2-1; 9 positions agree with TRBD2. V was pared by 3 bases and J by 6 bases, with 6 bases of the junction left unmatched. The CDR3 is 15 amino acids. The CDR3 is CASSLIAGAFNEQFF. Here the CDR3 DNA reads TGTGCCAGCAGTTTGATAGCGGGAGCGTTCAATGAGCAGTTCTTC.

The sample holds a few counts of this clonotype. The V and J genes are TRBV6-2 or TRBV6-3 and TRBJ2-1; TRBD2 matches at 14 bases. The CDR3 covers 14 residues. CDR1 and CDR2 from the germline V gene are MNHEY and SVGEGT. Trimming at V came to 6 bases and at J to 9 bases, leaving 4 bases not matched to a gene. CDR3: CASRGLAGGREQFF. In DNA, the CDR3 is TGTGCCAGCAGAGGACTAGCGGGAGGACGTGAGCAGTTCTTC.

The J gene is TRBJ2-3, the V gene TRBV9, with 7 positions matching TRBD2. Germline V gene data show CDR1 as SGDLS and CDR2 as YYNGEE. CDR3 length: 16 residues. V lost 0 bases and J lost 4; bases outside the gene matches: 8. The DNA for the CDR3 is TGTGCCAGCAGCGTAGCCCTTATCAGCGGGGCAGATACGCAGTATTTT. It translates to CASSVALISGADTQYF.

There are many counts of this clonotype. Here the CDR3 reads CSVGPDYGYTF. The DNA for the CDR3 is TGCAGCGTTGGTCCAGACTATGGCTACACCTTC. The chain is built from TRBV29-1 and TRBJ1-2; D gene ambiguous. Germline lookup yields CDR1 SQVTM and CDR2 ANQGSEA. The CDR3 extends over 11 amino acids. With 4 bases removed from V and 3 bases from J, the gap between germline ends came to 6 bases.

This clonotype appeared many times. The chain joins TRBV27 to TRBJ2-1; the D is unclear. The CDR3 sequence is 13 residues long. Germline V gene sequence: CDR1 MNHEY, CDR2 SMNVEV (reference sequence). Trimming stripped 3 bases from V and 5 bases from J, with 8 bases between. The CDR3 DNA follows: TGTGCCAGCAGTTTGGACGGCCACAATGAGCAGTTCTTC. Amino acids: CASSLDGHNEQFF.

At least ten counts were recorded for this clonotype. This chain uses TRBV12-3 or TRBV12-4 with TRBJ1-3; TRBD1 is a possible D gene (5 bases). Trimming pared 7 bases from V and 7 bases from J, leaving 11 bases between. The CDR3 is 12 residues long. DNA of the CDR3: TGTGCCAGCACCCTGAGGGGTAACACCATATATTTT. Translation: CASTLRGNTIYF.